These 15 T cell receptor beta chains came from one sample sequenced in a study of T cells in Graves' hyperthyroidism and ophthalmopathy. TCR beta CDR3 sequences were amplified from RNA transcripts. The HTBI set primed first-round TCR CDR3 RT-PCR. Each CDR3 protein gets one entry after TCRdb re-called the multiplex PCR reads with MiXCR. The sample shows about 840,000 distinct CDR3 sequences, 38% of them seen only once. The sample consisted of blood. These receptors all come from a man aged 18-30 years with Graves' hyperthyroidism.

V is TRBV7-9 and J is TRBJ2-6; D might be TRBD2 (6 bases). This CDR3 comprises 13 residues. Germline CDR1 is SEHNR and CDR2 is FQNEAQ (reference sequence). The V and J ends lost 2 bases and 12 bases respectively, with 11 bases between them. The CDR3 reads CASSLPGLSVLTF. For the CDR3, the DNA is TGTGCCAGCAGCTTACCGGGACTCAGCGTCCTGACTTTC.

Worth noting for this clonotype: It may be a read error: a sequence one base away is much more abundant. V and J are TRBV29-1 and TRBJ2-7; 7 nucleotides agree with TRBD1. Germline V gene lookup returns CDR1 SQVTM and CDR2 ANQGSEA. CDR3 length: 13 amino acids. The CDR3 bases are TGCAGTGAGCTCCCGACAGGGATCTACGAGCAGTACTTC. This encodes CSELPTGIYEQYF.

This clonotype has a count of ten or more. The V call is TRBV29-1, the J call TRBJ2-5, with 9 bases identical to TRBD2. Germline V gives CDR1 SQVTM, CDR2 ANQGSEA. The CDR3 loop spans 13 amino acids. Trimming removed 7 bases from V and 5 bases from J; junction bases left unmatched: 8. The CDR3 region is CSAIAGGSETQYF. Here the CDR3 DNA reads TGCAGCGCTATTGCGGGGGGGTCGGAGACCCAGTACTTC. Drawing the rest from reference TRBV29-1 and TRBJ2-5, the complete variable domain is SAVISQKPSRDICQRGTSLTIQCQVDSQVTMMFWYRQQPGQSLTLIATANQGSEATYESGFVIDKFPISRPNLTFSTLTVSNMSPEDSSIYLCSAIAGGSETQYFGPGTRLLVL.

Comment on this clonotype: With a much larger clone just one base away, this may be a read error. The V and J genes are TRBV24-1 and TRBJ2-2; D is perhaps TRBD2 (6 bases). This CDR3 spans 14 amino acids. In germline, CDR1 is KGHDR, CDR2 SFDVKD. This CDR3 is CATSDSSRGGELLF. CDR3 sequence (DNA): TGTGCCACCAGTGACTCTTCCCGGGGCGGGGAGCTGCTTTTT.

This clonotype has ten or more counts. The rearrangement links TRBV25-1 to TRBJ1-2; TRBD1 matches 7 bases. The CDR3 runs 14 residues. CDR1 MGHDK and CDR2 SYGVNS come from the germline V gene. Germline trimming cut 3 bases from V and 2 bases from J; bases unmatched to any gene: 3. The DNA of the CDR3 is TGTGCCAGCAGTGAGCCGGGACAGAACTATGGCTACACCTTC. Translated: CASSEPGQNYGYTF.

Many counts were recorded for this clonotype. V is TRBV15 and J is TRBJ2-7; a possible D gene is TRBD2 (5 bases). This CDR3 spans 14 amino acids. Germline CDR1 LNHNV, CDR2 YYDKDF (reference sequence). V dropped 0 bases and J dropped 6 bases, with 12 bases sitting between them. The CDR3 nucleotides read TGTGCCACCAGCAGAGATAAGGTGGACTCCGAGCAGTACTTC. It translates to CATSRDKVDSEQYF.

This clonotype was detected a few times. The V call is TRBV5-1, the J call TRBJ2-7; maybe TRBD1 (5 bases). Between the trimmed V and J ends, which lost 0 bases and 4 bases, there was a span of 11 bases. The CDR3 consists of 14 residues. The germline V gene encodes CDR1 SGHRS and CDR2 YFSETQ. The CDR3 region has the DNA TGCGCCAGCAGCTTGGTGGGGCAGCTGTACGAGCAGTACTTC. Translating gives CASSLVGQLYEQYF.

This clonotype was seen only a few times. V is TRBV29-1 and J is TRBJ2-6; D uncertain. V was shortened by 3 bases and J by 4 bases, with 7 bases between the two germline ends. CDR1 SQVTM and CDR2 ANQGSEA come from the germline V gene. This CDR3 region has 13 residues. The CDR3 loop reads CSVDETGANVLTF. CDR3 nucleotide sequence: TGCAGCGTTGACGAGACAGGGGCCAACGTCCTGACTTTC.

V and J are TRBV12-3 or TRBV12-4 and TRBJ1-5; no clear D. This CDR3 spans 12 amino acids. Trimming removed 0 bases from V and 10 bases from J, with 7 bases in between. The chain's CDR3 is CASSLAPNPQHF. The CDR3 coding sequence is TGTGCCAGCAGTTTAGCCCCCAATCCCCAGCATTTT.

V is TRBV11-2 and J is TRBJ2-7; 9 positions agree with TRBD1. J lost 3 bases, V lost 5 bases, and 14 bases had no gene match. Germline CDR1 SGHAT, CDR2 FQNNGV. CDR3 length: 17 amino acids. The CDR3 DNA reads as TGTGCCAGCAGCCGGCTTAATCCCGGGACAGGGCGCTACGAGCAGTACTTC. Translated, it gives CASSRLNPGTGRYEQYF.

In its sample, this clonotype was seen a few times. The rearrangement uses TRBV27 and TRBJ2-6; D not resolved. Per the germline V gene, CDR1 is MNHEY and CDR2 is SMNVEV (reference sequence). The CDR3 totals 14 residues. Deletions cut 0 bases from V and 6 bases from J, with 6 bases between. This CDR3 is CASSLSYEANVLTF. Written as DNA, the CDR3 is TGTGCCAGCAGTTTATCGTACGAGGCCAACGTCCTGACTTTC.

This clonotype was detected many times. This chain joins TRBV25-1 and TRBJ1-1; tentative D call: TRBD1 (6 bases). V lost 3 bases to trimming and J lost 9 bases, with 14 bases between them. Germline CDR1 and CDR2: MGHDK and SYGVNS. This CDR3 region has 13 residues. The CDR3: CASSEGDTLKAFF. DNA for the CDR3: TGTGCCAGCAGTGAGGGGGACACACTGAAAGCTTTCTTT.

This clonotype appeared a single time. J is TRBJ2-2 and V is TRBV10-3; 8 positions match TRBD2. CDR3 size: 15 residues. Germline V CDR1 and CDR2: ENHRY, SYGVKD. The junction had 7 bases not matched to a gene; V was cut back by 6 bases and J by 4 bases. The CDR3 nucleotides read TGTGCCATCAGCGGAGCGGGGGTCCTCACCGGGGAGCTGTTTTTT. Amino acid sequence: CAISGAGVLTGELFF.

The chain combines TRBV25-1 with TRBJ1-1; a weak D match, TRBD1 (5 bases). Germline CDR1 MGHDK, CDR2 SYGVNS. This CDR3 contains 12 residues. V gave up 11 bases and J gave up 2 bases, with 12 bases separating them. The CDR3 nucleotides read TGTGCCTGGGGAAGGGACAACACTGAAGCTTTCTTT. Translated: CAWGRDNTEAFF. Based on the CDR3 plus reference TRBV25-1 and TRBJ1-1, the full variable domain is EADIYQTPRYLVIGTGKKITLECSQTMGHDKMYWYQQDPGMELHLIHYSYGVNSTEKGDLSSESTVSRIRTEHFPLTLESARPSHTSQYLCAWGRDNTEAFFGQGTRLTVV.

The J gene is TRBJ1-1, the V gene TRBV15; 9 nucleotides match TRBD1. The CDR3 consists of 14 residues. Trimming cost V 6 bases and J 4 bases; bases outside gene matches: 6. Germline V gives CDR1 LNHNV, CDR2 YYDKDF (reference sequence). The CDR3 is CATRTDRGPTEAFF. CDR3 sequence (DNA): TGTGCCACCAGGACGGACAGGGGTCCCACTGAAGCTTTCTTT.